Listed below are T cell receptor beta chains from one sample, sequenced in a study of CD8 T cells in ankylosing spondylitis. TCRdb recomputed calls from the 5' RACE reads with MiXCR, one row per CDR3 protein. The sample comprises several thousand distinct CDR3 sequences, roughly 8% of which are singletons, and more than 20% rests with the top ten. The material sequenced was blood, either unsorted or a sorted T cell fraction (not recorded which). The receptors here all came from a male donor with ankylosing spondylitis or in good health (not recorded which). CDR3s include the opening cysteine and the closing phenylalanine or tryptophan. A D gene is named only where the DNA matches it firmly. A clone size is listed for some rows: how often the clone was seen (once, few, many), or a class if it is expanded.

v_gene	j_gene	d_gene	abundance	CDR3aa	CDR3nt
TRBV9	TRBJ2-3	-	-	CASSGGDSSTDTQYF	TGTGCCAGCTCAGGGGGGGATTCTTCCACAGATACGCAGTATTTT
TRBV9	TRBJ1-3	-	many	CASSVSGVSGNTIYF	TGTGCCAGCAGCGTAAGCGGGGTCTCTGGAAACACCATATATTTT
TRBV9	TRBJ1-5	-	large	CASSFRGGRNQPQHF	TGTGCCAGCAGCTTTAGAGGGGGGCGCAATCAGCCCCAGCATTTT
TRBV9	TRBJ2-1	-	-	CASSPEANPYNEQFF	TGTGCCAGCAGCCCAGAGGCCAATCCCTACAATGAGCAGTTCTTC
TRBV9	TRBJ2-1	TRBD2	many	CASSRTSGEVFF	TGTGCCAGCAGCCGGACTAGCGGGGAGGTGTTCTTC
TRBV9	TRBJ2-1	-	-	CASSDGSNDEQFF	TGTGCCAGCAGCGACGGGTCGAACGATGAGCAGTTCTTC
TRBV9	TRBJ1-5	-	few	CASSAGGQPQHF	TGTGCCAGCAGCGCCGGGGGTCAGCCCCAGCATTTT
TRBV9	TRBJ2-5	TRBD1	many	CASSARPDRSGETQYF	TGTGCCAGCAGCGCCCGACCGGACAGGAGCGGAGAGACCCAGTACTTC
TRBV9	TRBJ2-5	TRBD2	many	CASSAAGGFQETQYF	TGTGCCAGCAGCGCAGCGGGGGGGTTCCAAGAGACCCAGTACTTC
TRBV9	TRBJ2-5	TRBD1	-	CASSQTGGLEETQYF	TGTGCCAGCAGCCAGACAGGGGGCTTAGAAGAGACCCAGTACTTC
TRBV9	TRBJ2-2	-	few	CASSPGTGVASGELFF	TGTGCCAGCAGCCCCGGGACGGGTGTTGCGTCCGGGGAGCTGTTTTTT
TRBV9	TRBJ2-3	TRBD2	many	CASSVAPGLAASTDTQCF	TGTGCCAGCAGCGTAGCCCCGGGACTAGCGGCTAGCACAGATACGCAGTGTTTT
TRBV9	TRBJ2-1	TRBD2	-	CASSVGSPTTSDSSYNEQFF	TGTGCCAGCAGCGTAGGCTCACCTACCACTAGCGACAGCTCCTACAATGAGCAGTTCTTC
TRBV9	TRBJ1-4	TRBD1	medium-sized	CASSPGTGVSAANEKLFF	TGTGCCAGCAGCCCAGGGACAGGGGTCTCTGCGGCTAATGAAAAACTGTTTTTT
TRBV9	TRBJ1-2	-	many	CASSADHYGYTF	TGTGCCAGCAGCGCCGATCACTATGGCTACACCTTC
TRBV9	TRBJ1-5	-	many	CASSEWGGEPQHF	TGTGCCAGCAGCGAGTGGGGAGGAGAGCCCCAGCATTTT
TRBV9	TRBJ2-1	TRBD1	many	CASSVGGTGPNEQFF	TGTGCCAGCAGCGTAGGAGGGACAGGCCCCAATGAGCAGTTCTTC
TRBV9	TRBJ2-3	-	few	CASSGNRRTSTDTQYF	TGTGCCAGCAGCGGTAACAGGCGAACTAGCACAGATACGCAGTATTTT
TRBV9	TRBJ1-1	-	medium-sized	CASSPGEAATEAFF	TGTGCCAGCAGCCCCGGGGAGGCGGCCACTGAAGCTTTCTTT
TRBV9	TRBJ2-6	-	few	CASSVALAGANVLTF	TGTGCCAGCAGCGTAGCCCTAGCTGGGGCCAACGTCCTGACTTTC
TRBV9	TRBJ2-1	-	-	CASSRRAGGTYNEQFF	TGTGCCAGCTCCCGCCGGGCAGGGGGGACCTACAATGAGCAGTTCTTC
TRBV9	TRBJ2-1	-	many	CASSVDGGYNEQFF	TGTGCCAGCAGCGTAGACGGGGGCTACAATGAGCAGTTCTTC
TRBV9	TRBJ2-1	-	medium-sized	CASSVDAYNEQFF	TGTGCCAGCAGCGTAGACGCCTACAATGAGCAGTTCTTC
TRBV9	TRBJ1-2	-	-	CASSVGPGPNYGYTF	TGTGCCAGCAGCGTAGGGCCTGGCCCAAACTATGGCTACACCTTC
TRBV9	TRBJ2-6	-	-	CASSVGGGSGANVLTF	TGTGCCAGCAGCGTAGGTGGGGGATCTGGGGCCAACGTCCTGACTTTC
TRBV9	TRBJ2-5	-	few	CASSPRLGGETQYF	TGTGCCAGCAGCCCAAGACTAGGAGGGGAGACCCAGTACTTC
TRBV9	TRBJ2-1	TRBD1	medium-sized	CASSVRDRGYNEQFF	TGTGCCAGCAGCGTCCGGGACAGAGGGTACAATGAGCAGTTCTTC
TRBV9	TRBJ2-1	TRBD1	few	CASSVEGQGGNNEQFF	TGTGCCAGCAGCGTAGAGGGACAGGGGGGGAACAATGAGCAGTTCTTC
TRBV9	TRBJ2-2	-	-	CASGSKAGELFF	TGTGCCAGCGGGAGCAAGGCCGGGGAGCTGTTTTTT
TRBV9	TRBJ2-1	TRBD1	many	CASSSTPGTAYNEQFF	TGTGCCAGCAGCTCGACCCCCGGGACAGCCTACAATGAGCAGTTCTTC
TRBV9	TRBJ2-1	TRBD2	many	CASSGWGLAGGLEYNEQFF	TGTGCCAGCAGCGGCTGGGGACTAGCGGGGGGCTTGGAATACAATGAGCAGTTCTTC
TRBV9	TRBJ2-3	-	many	CASSVGGGPGTDTQYF	TGTGCCAGCAGCGTAGGGGGGGGCCCAGGCACAGATACGCAGTATTTT
TRBV9	TRBJ2-1	TRBD2	many	CASSRVAGSFGEQFF	TGTGCCAGCAGCCGGGTAGCGGGTAGCTTCGGTGAGCAGTTCTTC
TRBV9	TRBJ2-2	TRBD1	many	CASSVAQGAANTGELFF	TGTGCCAGCAGCGTAGCTCAGGGGGCTGCGAACACCGGGGAGCTGTTTTTT
TRBV9	TRBJ2-3	-	many	CASSVAIGGTDTQYF	TGTGCCAGCAGCGTAGCCATAGGAGGCACAGATACGCAGTATTTT
TRBV9	TRBJ2-2	-	many	CASSPNGGELFF	TGTGCCAGCAGCCCCAACGGCGGGGAGCTGTTTTTT
TRBV9	TRBJ1-2	TRBD1	medium-sized	CASSGTGGDYTF	TGTGCCAGCAGCGGGACAGGGGGCGACTACACCTTC
TRBV9	TRBJ2-3	-	medium-sized	CASSVPRDSSSSTDTQYF	TGTGCCAGCAGCGTGCCCCGGGACTCAAGTTCTAGCACAGATACGCAGTATTTT
TRBV9	TRBJ2-3	TRBD2	-	CASSVGISGSFADTQYF	TGTGCCAGCAGCGTAGGAATTAGCGGGAGTTTCGCAGATACGCAGTATTTT
TRBV9	TRBJ2-5	TRBD2	many	CASSASGAPGETQYF	TGTGCCAGCAGCGCTAGCGGGGCCCCGGGGGAGACCCAGTACTTC
TRBV9	TRBJ1-1	-	medium-sized	CASSVGPDPVSTEAFF	TGTGCCAGCAGCGTAGGTCCGGACCCGGTCAGTACTGAAGCTTTCTTT
TRBV9	TRBJ2-3	TRBD2	few	CASSFQRGGLVTDTQYF	TGTGCCAGCAGTTTCCAGCGGGGGGGCTTGGTGACAGATACGCAGTATTTT
TRBV9	TRBJ2-5	-	many	CASGTSGASETQYF	TGTGCCAGCGGTACCTCTGGGGCTAGCGAGACCCAGTACTTC
TRBV9	TRBJ1-1	-	many	CASSSNTEAFF	TGTGCCAGCAGCAGTAACACTGAAGCTTTCTTT
TRBV9	TRBJ1-2	-	many	CASSGYYGYTF	TGTGCCAGCAGTGGGTACTATGGCTACACCTTC